What follows are 32 T cell receptor beta chains derived from one specimen sequenced in a study of radiotherapy plus CTLA-4 blockade in lung cancer. Some clones are missing from TCRdb's copy, which holds only in-frame ones; the method was immunoSEQ multiplex PCR. Here the sample spans 90,000 to 130,000 clones, 81% being singletons. The material was peripheral blood, obtained from a patient treated with radiotherapy plus ipilimumab. Receptors were obtained from a human donor with non-small cell lung cancer that progressed on radiotherapy plus ipilimumab. Some clones in this sample may be carry-over from other donors' samples.

The V and J genes are TRBV28 and TRBJ1-1, with 9 nucleotides matching TRBD1. J lost 3 bases, V lost 9 bases, and 11 bases had no gene match. Germline V lookup: CDR1 MDHEN, CDR2 SYDVKM. The CDR3 has 15 amino acids. The CDR3 region is CASHEPGQGYTEAFF. In nucleotides, the CDR3 is TGTGCCAGTCACGAACCGGGACAGGGATACACTGAAGCTTTCTTT.

The chain couples TRBV11-2 to TRBJ1-6, with D perhaps matching TRBD1 (5 bases). Germline loops: CDR1 SGHAT, CDR2 FQNNGV. This CDR3 has 16 residues. V lost 0 bases, J lost 9 bases, and 15 bases lay in between. DNA of the CDR3: TGTGCCAGCAGCTTAGATCCGAGGGGTAGTGGTTCACCCCTCCACTTT. Amino acids: CASSLDPRGSGSPLHF. The full variable domain, in which reference TRBV11-2 and TRBJ1-6 provide the parts outside the CDR3, is EAGVAQSPRYKIIEKRQSVAFWCNPISGHATLYWYQQILGQGPKLLIQFQNNGVVDDSQLPKDRFSAERLKGVDSTLKIQPAKLEDSAVYLCASSLDPRGSGSPLHFGNGTRLTVT.

This chain joins TRBV5-5 and TRBJ2-6; the match to TRBD1 covers 7 bases. V shed 6 bases and J 1 base; nucleotides not matched to a gene: 4. Germline V gene sequence: CDR1 SGHKS, CDR2 YYEKEE (reference sequence). The CDR3 is made up of 15 amino acids. CDR3 residues: CASMMTGSGANVLTF. CDR3 DNA sequence: TGTGCCAGCATGATGACAGGGTCTGGGGCCAACGTCCTGACTTTC.

This CDR3 is CASSLALLGTPGNQPQHF. In DNA form, the CDR3 reads TGTGCCAGCAGCTTGGCACTTCTCGGGACCCCGGGCAATCAGCCCCAGCATTTT. The chain carries TRBV5-6 and TRBJ1-5; tentatively, D is TRBD1 (5 bases). The CDR3 spans 18 residues. CDR1 SGHDT and CDR2 YYEEEE come from the germline V gene. Trimming removed 0 bases from V and 2 bases from J, with 18 bases in between.

The chain joins TRBV11-1 to TRBJ2-3; TRBD1 is a possible D gene (6 bases). There are 16 residues in the CDR3. V lost 4 bases, J lost 6 bases, and 20 bases lay in between. Germline assignment: CDR1 SGHAT and CDR2 FQDESV (reference sequence). The CDR3 reads CASSSGDIHRKDTQYF. CDR3 in DNA: TGTGCCAGCAGCTCAGGGGACATTCACCGGAAGGATACGCAGTATTTT.

The CDR3 sequence is CASSAGGLDYGYTF. In DNA, the CDR3 is TGTGCCAGCAGCGCCGGGGGGTTGGATTATGGCTACACCTTC. The chain uses TRBV2 and TRBJ1-2; tentative D call: TRBD1 (5 bases). Trimming removed 6 bases from V and 5 bases from J, with 16 bases in between. From germline, CDR1 is SNHLY and CDR2 FYNNEI. The CDR3 runs to 14 residues. The whole variable domain, filled in from reference TRBV2 and TRBJ1-2, reads EPEVTQTPSHQVTQMGQEVILRCVPISNHLYFYWYRQILGQKVEFLVSFYNNEISEKSEIFDDQFSVERPDGSNFTLKIRSTKLEDSAMYFCASSAGGLDYGYTFGSGTRLTVV.

The count of this clone is one. V gene TRBV7-2 combines with J gene TRBJ1-2; weak D call: TRBD1 (6 bases). CDR3 length: 17 residues. V was shortened by 2 bases and J by 1 base, with 17 bases between the two germline ends. Germline V gives CDR1 SGHTA, CDR2 FQGNSA. Here the CDR3 DNA reads TGTGCCAGCAGCTTATGGGGGGGCGCTATTGTTAACTATGGCTACACCTTC. It codes for CASSLWGGAIVNYGYTF.

V gene TRBV9 combines with J gene TRBJ2-3, with 10 bases identical to TRBD1. V trimming: 0 bases; J trimming: 2 bases; junction bases outside the gene matches: 6. From germline, CDR1 is SGDLS and CDR2 YYNGEE. The CDR3 extends over 17 amino acids. This chain's CDR3 is CASSVGGQGLITDTQYF. In DNA form, the CDR3 reads TGTGCCAGCAGCGTAGGGGGACAGGGGCTAATCACAGATACGCAGTATTTT.

The chain recombines TRBV27 with TRBJ2-5; maybe TRBD1 (6 bases). The CDR3 length is 15 residues. Per the germline V gene, CDR1 is MNHEY and CDR2 is SMNVEV (reference sequence). The ends were cut back, 2 bases at V and 5 bases at J, with 15 bases in the middle. Here the CDR3 reads CASSLGRGRGETQYF. The CDR3 nucleotides read TGTGCCAGCAGTTTAGGCAGGGGACGAGGGGAGACCCAGTACTTC.

Remarks on this clone: The junction departs from germline at one end; a sequencing error may be responsible. The chain has TRBV9 and TRBJ1-3; the D is unclear. The CDR3 is 14 amino acids. Germline CDR1 is SGDLS and CDR2 is YYNGEE. DNA for the CDR3: TGTGCCAGCAGCGTAGGACATTCTGAAAACACCATATATTTT. Protein product: CASSVGHSENTIYF.

The V and J genes are TRBV25-1 and TRBJ2-2; D is unresolved. Trimming shortened V by 4 bases and J by 4 bases, and 7 bases separated the two germline ends. This CDR3 comprises 13 residues. CDR1 is MGHDK and CDR2 is SYGVNS in the germline V gene. The CDR3 protein is CASSGSFTGELFF. For the CDR3, the DNA is TGTGCCAGCAGTGGGAGTTTCACCGGGGAGCTGTTTTTT.

V and J are TRBV10-3 and TRBJ2-7, with 10 bases fitting TRBD1. After removal of 6 bases from V and 5 bases from J, the junction contained 4 bases not matched to a gene. This CDR3 has 13 amino acids. Per the germline V gene, CDR1 is ENHRY and CDR2 is SYGVKD. CDR3 sequence: CAIRRQGAHEQYF. DNA for the CDR3: TGTGCCATCAGGAGACAGGGGGCCCACGAGCAGTACTTC.

The chain combines TRBV18 with TRBJ2-7, with a tentative D call TRBD1 (5 bases). V was pared by 3 bases and J by 4 bases, with 16 bases between. Germline V gene sequence: CDR1 KGHSH, CDR2 LQKENI. This CDR3 spans 15 amino acids. Here the CDR3 DNA reads TGTGCCAGCTCACCCAGGGTCCAGTCCGGATACGAGCAGTACTTC. Encoded protein: CASSPRVQSGYEQYF.

This clone was seen just once. The chain employs TRBV6-4 and TRBJ1-5; D may be TRBD1 (5 bases). This CDR3 is built from 13 residues. Germline V gene lookup returns CDR1 MRHNA and CDR2 SNTAGT. Trimming shortened V by 4 bases and J by 3 bases, and 7 bases separated the two germline ends. For the CDR3, the DNA is TGTGCCAGCAGTGGACAGATCAATCAGCCCCAGCATTTT. Its translation: CASSGQINQPQHF.

This chain uses TRBV7-3 with TRBJ2-2; D gene ambiguous. Germline V gene lookup returns CDR1 SGHTA and CDR2 FQGTGA. V lost 0 bases to trimming and J lost 0 bases, with 8 bases between them. This CDR3 region has 16 residues. CDR3 nucleotide sequence: TGTGCCAGCAGCTTAACGGCAGCTTCGAACACCGGGGAGCTGTTTTTT. Translation: CASSLTAASNTGELFF.

The rearrangement uses TRBV18 and TRBJ2-2; D unclear. The V end lost 4 bases, the J end lost 0 bases, and 12 bases lay between the germline ends. Germline lookup yields CDR1 KGHSH and CDR2 LQKENI. The CDR3 consists of 16 residues. CDR3 in DNA: TGTGCCAGCTCACAAGGGATCCCTTCGAACACCGGGGAGCTGTTTTTT. Protein sequence: CASSQGIPSNTGELFF.

This clone was found a few times. The rearrangement uses TRBV7-2 and TRBJ2-1; D gene unclear. The germline V gene has CDR1 SGHTA and CDR2 FQGNSA. The V end was cut by 2 bases, the J end by 8 bases, with 13 bases between. This CDR3 has 14 residues. The CDR3 nucleotides read TGTGCCAGCAGCTTATTCATTACGTCCGATGAGCAGTTCTTC. Its protein is CASSLFITSDEQFF.

The chain joins TRBV5-4 to TRBJ2-2; D not resolved. Germline V gene lookup returns CDR1 SGHNT and CDR2 YYREEE (reference sequence). The CDR3 is made up of 15 amino acids. The V end was cut by 4 bases, the J end by 6 bases, with 16 bases between. Written as DNA, the CDR3 is TGTGCCAGCAGCCGGACGGGCCTGTTGGCCGGGGAGCTGTTTTTT. This codes for CASSRTGLLAGELFF.

This clone was seen only once. J is TRBJ1-2 and V is TRBV4-3; D perhaps matches TRBD1 (6 bases). V was trimmed by 0 bases and J by 0 bases, leaving 11 bases between them. This CDR3 contains 16 residues. CDR1 and CDR2 from the germline V gene are LGHNA and YSLEER. CDR3 bases: TGCGCCAGCAGCCAAGATGAACAGGGAGCTAACTATGGCTACACCTTC. Residues: CASSQDEQGANYGYTF.

The J gene is TRBJ1-1, the V gene TRBV18; the D gene is possibly TRBD1 (6 bases). The CDR3 has 17 residues. Trimming took off 5 bases at V and 4 bases at J, with 23 bases between the two ends. Germline V gene lookup returns CDR1 KGHSH and CDR2 LQKENI. Written as DNA, the CDR3 is TGTGCCAGCTCATCCGAAATTGCCGGGACAACCAGCACTGAAGCTTTCTTT. Protein sequence: CASSSEIAGTTSTEAFF.

The V gene is TRBV27, the J gene TRBJ2-7; 7 bases fit TRBD1. J gave up 8 bases and V 5 bases, and 12 bases lay outside the gene matches. Per germline, CDR1 MNHEY and CDR2 SMNVEV (reference sequence). The CDR3 sequence is 14 residues long. In nucleotides, the CDR3 is TGTGCCAGCAGTCCACAGGGGTCGGCTACGAAGCAGTACTTC. Its translation is CASSPQGSATKQYF.

This chain joins TRBV4-2 and TRBJ1-1, with D hard to call. V was clipped by 3 bases and J by 5 bases, with 22 bases between them. This CDR3 spans 17 amino acids. The germline gives CDR1 LGHNA, CDR2 YNFKEQ. The CDR3 DNA is TGTGCCAGCAGCCAGGCCCCAGGAGGGTTTAGTGTTACTGAAGCTTTCTTT. Residues: CASSQAPGGFSVTEAFF.

The chain employs TRBV5-1 and TRBJ2-1; 11 bases are a match to TRBD1. The CDR3 is 15 amino acids. CDR1 SGHRS and CDR2 YFSETQ come from the germline V gene. With 3 bases clipped from V and 6 bases from J, the junction kept 5 bases outside the gene matches. The DNA of the CDR3 is TGCGCCAGCAGCTCGGGACAGGGGGTTGTCAATGAGCAGTTCTTC. Translating gives CASSSGQGVVNEQFF.

The chain links TRBV5-6 to TRBJ2-1; no definite D call. The V gene's germline CDR1 is SGHDT and CDR2 YYEEEE. This CDR3 has 15 amino acids. Trimming took off 2 bases at V and 4 bases at J, with 13 bases between the two ends. In DNA form, the CDR3 reads TGTGCCAGCAGCTTTTGGCAGCAAATTTACAATGAGCAGTTCTTC. It yields the protein CASSFWQQIYNEQFF.

V gene TRBV5-4 combines with J gene TRBJ1-1; D remains unclear. This CDR3 comprises 15 residues. Germline lookup yields CDR1 SGHNT and CDR2 YYREEE (reference sequence). Trimming pared 0 bases from V and 3 bases from J, leaving 12 bases between. The CDR3 protein is CASSLGGYVDTEAFF. Written as DNA, the CDR3 is TGTGCCAGCAGCTTGGGAGGGTATGTGGACACTGAAGCTTTCTTT. Using reference TRBV5-4 and TRBJ1-1 for the parts outside the CDR3, the full variable domain is ETGVTQSPTHLIKTRGQQVTLRCSSQSGHNTVSWYQQALGQGPQFIFQYYREEENGRGNFPPRFSGLQFPNYSSELNVNALELDDSALYLCASSLGGYVDTEAFFGQGTRLTVV.

The rearrangement joins TRBV7-9 to TRBJ2-7, with D unresolved. This CDR3 has 12 residues. V lost 2 bases and J 5 bases, leaving 7 bases between the germline ends. Germline V lookup: CDR1 SEHNR, CDR2 FQNEAQ (reference sequence). CDR3 sequence: CASSLTVNEQYF. CDR3 bases: TGTGCCAGCAGCTTAACCGTAAACGAGCAGTACTTC.

V and J are TRBV6-5 and TRBJ1-1, with D hard to call. Germline V lookup: CDR1 MNHEY, CDR2 SVGAGI. Trimming took off 5 bases at V and 7 bases at J, with 14 bases between the two ends. The CDR3 loop spans 13 amino acids. This CDR3 is CASSQISTNEAFF. The CDR3 DNA follows: TGTGCCAGCAGTCAAATCTCCACCAATGAAGCTTTCTTT.

The rearrangement links TRBV7-2 to TRBJ1-3, with a tentative D call TRBD1 (6 bases). V gave up 5 bases and J gave up 0 bases, with 14 bases separating them. The CDR3 contains 16 residues. Germline V CDR1 and CDR2: SGHTA, FQGNSA. The CDR3 DNA is TGTGCCAGCAGCCCAGTGACAGGTTCCTCTGGAAACACCATATATTTT. Residues: CASSPVTGSSGNTIYF.

This clone was seen only a few times. The V gene is TRBV15, the J gene TRBJ2-7; unclear D gene. The V gene's germline CDR1 is LNHNV and CDR2 YYDKDF (reference sequence). This CDR3 has 14 residues. V lost 1 base and J lost 0, with 7 bases in between. Here the CDR3 reads CATSRGRLSYEQYF. Written as DNA, the CDR3 is TGTGCCACCAGCAGAGGCCGCCTCTCCTACGAGCAGTACTTC. Using reference TRBV15 and TRBJ2-7 for the parts outside the CDR3, the full variable domain is DAMVIQNPRYQVTQFGKPVTLSCSQTLNHNVMYWYQQKSSQAPKLLFHYYDKDFNNEADTPDNFQSRRPNTSFCFLDIRSPGLGDTAMYLCATSRGRLSYEQYFGPGTRLTVT.

For the CDR3, the DNA is TGTGCCAGCAGTTACTTCCCCCCAGAAAGTTATGAAAAACTGTTTTTT. It translates to CASSYFPPESYEKLFF. The rearrangement uses TRBV6-6 and TRBJ1-4; D is uncertain. Trimming removed 1 base from V and 6 bases from J, with 15 bases in between. Germline V gives CDR1 MNHNY, CDR2 SVGAGI (reference sequence). The CDR3 runs 16 residues.

Only one count was recorded for this clone. The gene calls are TRBV5-1 and TRBJ1-1; TRBD1 matches at 7 bases. CDR3 length equals 16 residues. Trimming removed 4 bases from V and 3 bases from J; junction bases left unmatched: 12. The germline gives CDR1 SGHRS, CDR2 YFSETQ. The CDR3 loop reads CASSRTGARFDTEAFF. The CDR3 bases are TGCGCCAGCAGCAGAACAGGGGCGAGATTTGACACTGAAGCTTTCTTT.

The table lists this clone with a few counts. In DNA, the CDR3 is TGTGCCAGCAGCTCAGGGTTGGGGGCCGCTGGCTACACCTTC. It translates to CASSSGLGAAGYTF. V is TRBV7-6 and J is TRBJ1-2; a possible D gene is TRBD1 (6 bases). Germline-derived CDR1 and CDR2 are SGHVS and FNYEAQ. V was shortened by 4 bases and J by 7 bases, with 16 bases between the two germline ends. This CDR3 contains 14 residues.